This T cell receptor (beta chain) is from a study of cytomegalovirus exposure and HLA in healthy donors. This clone has only one observation. Its antigen is not known. PCR primers comprised 60 Vbeta and 13 Jbeta primers. Produced via immunoSEQ multiplex PCR; TCRdb's table is partial and in-frame only. Of approximately 190,000 clones listed, around 86% are singletons. Study results and caveats: In a later analysis, specific HLA alleles were associated with more than 15,000 TCR beta sequences at a 0.05 false discovery rate. In a later analysis, common viral pathogens appeared linked to several of the most significant clusters.

The sample taken for sequencing was PBMCs. The TCR was taken from a man in his forties in good health and CMV-seropositive.

CDR3 DNA sequence: TGTGCCAGCCGGGGGAAGGTAGAAGAAAAACTGTTTTTT. It specifies CASRGKVEEKLFF. This chain connects TRBV27 to TRBJ1-4; D may be TRBD1 (5 bases). The CDR3 contains 13 residues. V lost 8 bases and J 8 bases, leaving 15 bases between the germline ends. The germline V gene encodes CDR1 MNHEY and CDR2 SMNVEV (reference sequence).